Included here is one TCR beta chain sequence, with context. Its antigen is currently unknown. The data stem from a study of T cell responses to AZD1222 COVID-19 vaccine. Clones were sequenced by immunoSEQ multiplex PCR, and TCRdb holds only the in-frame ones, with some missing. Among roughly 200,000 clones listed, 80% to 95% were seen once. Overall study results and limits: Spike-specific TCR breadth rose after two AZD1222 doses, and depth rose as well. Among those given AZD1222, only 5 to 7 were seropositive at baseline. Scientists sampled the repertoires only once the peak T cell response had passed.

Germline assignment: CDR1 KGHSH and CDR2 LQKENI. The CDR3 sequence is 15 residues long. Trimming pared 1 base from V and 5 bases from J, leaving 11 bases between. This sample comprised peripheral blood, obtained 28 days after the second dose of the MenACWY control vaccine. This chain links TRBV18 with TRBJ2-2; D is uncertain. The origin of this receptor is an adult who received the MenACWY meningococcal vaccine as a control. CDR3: CASSPLNSWTGELFF. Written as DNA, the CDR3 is TGTGCCAGCTCACCACTTAACAGCTGGACCGGGGAGCTGTTTTTT.